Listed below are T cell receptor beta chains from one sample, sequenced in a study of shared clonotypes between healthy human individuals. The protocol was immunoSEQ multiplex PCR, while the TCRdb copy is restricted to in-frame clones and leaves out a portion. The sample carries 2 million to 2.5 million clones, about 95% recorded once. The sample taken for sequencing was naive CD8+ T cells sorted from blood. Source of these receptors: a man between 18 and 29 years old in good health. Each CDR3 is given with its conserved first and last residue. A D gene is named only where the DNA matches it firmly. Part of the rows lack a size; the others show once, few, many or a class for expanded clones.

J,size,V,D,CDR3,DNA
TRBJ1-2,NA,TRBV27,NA,CASTKTGTNGYTF,TGTGCCAGCACCAAGACCGGGACGAATGGCTACACCTTC
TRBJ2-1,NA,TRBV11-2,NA,CASSLGGVVSEQFF,TGTGCCAGCAGCTTAGGGGGGGTCGTTTCTGAGCAGTTCTTC
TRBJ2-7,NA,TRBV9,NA,CASSADGKPYEQYF,TGTGCCAGCAGCGCGGACGGAAAACCTTACGAGCAGTACTTC
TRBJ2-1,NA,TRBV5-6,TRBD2,CASSLEKGLAESNEQFF,TGTGCCAGCAGCTTGGAGAAGGGACTAGCGGAAAGTAATGAGCAGTTCTTC
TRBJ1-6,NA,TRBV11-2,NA,CASSSTGTRINSPLHF,TGTGCCAGCAGCTCAACAGGGACCCGTATTAATTCACCCCTCCACTTT
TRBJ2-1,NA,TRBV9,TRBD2,CASSGSSYNEQFF,TGTGCCAGTAGCGGGAGCTCCTACAATGAGCAGTTCTTC
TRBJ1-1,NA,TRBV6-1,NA,CASKQTGSTEAFF,TGTGCCAGCAAACAAACAGGGTCCACTGAAGCTTTCTTT
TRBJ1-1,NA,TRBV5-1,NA,CASSLTGQWNTEAFF,TGCGCCAGCAGCTTGACTGGACAGTGGAACACTGAAGCTTTCTTT
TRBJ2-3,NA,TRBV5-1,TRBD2,CASSDGTGLAGGSDTQYF,TGCGCCAGCAGCGATGGGACAGGACTAGCGGGGGGATCAGATACGCAGTATTTT
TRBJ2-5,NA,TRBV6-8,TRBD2,CASSCGLAGEETQYF,TGTGCCAGCAGTTGCGGACTAGCGGGGGAAGAGACCCAGTACTTC
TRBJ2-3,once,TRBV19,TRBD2,CASSPLSGYTDTQYF,TGTGCCAGTAGCCCCCTTAGCGGGTACACAGATACGCAGTATTTT
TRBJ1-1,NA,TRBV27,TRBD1,CASSPTGDTEAFF,TGTGCCAGCAGTCCTACAGGGGACACTGAAGCTTTCTTT
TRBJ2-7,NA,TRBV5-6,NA,CASSLEASYEQYF,TGTGCCAGCAGCTTGGAAGCGTCCTACGAGCAGTACTTC
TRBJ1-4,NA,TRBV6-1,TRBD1,CASSEATGGEEKLFF,TGTGCCAGCAGTGAAGCCACAGGGGGGGAGGAAAAACTGTTTTTT
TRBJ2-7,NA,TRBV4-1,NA,CASSLVPGDYEQYF,TGCGCCAGCAGCCTCGTTCCCGGGGACTACGAGCAGTACTTC
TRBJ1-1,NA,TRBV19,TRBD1,CASSQQGVVSEAFF,TGTGCCAGTAGTCAACAGGGGGTGGTGTCTGAAGCTTTCTTT
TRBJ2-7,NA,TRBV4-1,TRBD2,CASSQLRTSAYEQYF,TGCGCCAGCAGCCAATTAAGGACTAGTGCCTACGAGCAGTACTTC
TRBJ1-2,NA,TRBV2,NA,CASSDGQNYGYTF,TGTGCCAGCAGTGACGGACAGAACTATGGCTACACCTTC
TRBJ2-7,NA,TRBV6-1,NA,CASSNPAVSYEQYF,TGTGCCAGCAGTAACCCAGCCGTCTCCTACGAGCAGTACTTC
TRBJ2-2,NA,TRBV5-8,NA,CASSLEESIGITGELFF,TGTGCCAGCAGCTTGGAGGAGAGTATCGGGATCACCGGGGAGCTGTTTTTT
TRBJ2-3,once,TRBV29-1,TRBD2,CSVEVSSGRVGADTQYF,TGCAGCGTTGAAGTGTCTAGCGGAAGGGTAGGGGCAGATACGCAGTATTTT
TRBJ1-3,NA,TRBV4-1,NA,CASSQDLAGNTIYF,TGCGCCAGCAGCCAAGATTTAGCAGGAAACACCATATATTTT
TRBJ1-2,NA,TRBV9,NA,CASSVNRDIYNYGYTF,TGTGCCAGCAGCGTGAACCGGGACATCTATAACTATGGCTACACCTTC
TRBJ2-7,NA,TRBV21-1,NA,CASSKAKSGRSYEQYF,TGTGCCAGCAGCAAAGCGAAATCGGGACGGTCCTACGAGCAGTACTTC
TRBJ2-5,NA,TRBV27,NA,CASSVTGTVGTQYF,TGTGCCAGCAGTGTAACCGGGACCGTGGGGACCCAGTACTTC
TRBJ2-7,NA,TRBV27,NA,CASSFSGPSYEQYF,TGTGCCAGCAGTTTCTCGGGACCATCCTACGAGCAGTACTTC
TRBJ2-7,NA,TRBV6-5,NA,CASSPDGDGFYEQYF,TGTGCCAGCAGTCCGGACGGTGACGGATTCTACGAGCAGTACTTC
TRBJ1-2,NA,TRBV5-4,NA,CASSQKTKYGGNGYTF,TGTGCCAGCAGCCAAAAAACAAAGTATGGGGGGAATGGCTACACCTTC
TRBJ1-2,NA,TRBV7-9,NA,CASSLARGTSYGYTF,TGTGCCAGCAGCTTAGCGCGGGGGACATCTTATGGCTACACCTTC
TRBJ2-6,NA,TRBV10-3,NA,CAISDVGTSHPSGANVLTF,TGTGCCATCAGTGACGTCGGGACATCCCACCCCTCTGGGGCCAACGTCCTGACTTTC
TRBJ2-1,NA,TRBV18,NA,CASSPNRPHDYEQFF,TGTGCCAGCTCACCAAATAGGCCCCATGACTATGAGCAGTTCTTC
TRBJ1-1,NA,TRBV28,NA,CASTPDRARFGAFF,TGTGCCAGCACCCCGGACAGAGCCAGGTTTGGAGCTTTCTTT
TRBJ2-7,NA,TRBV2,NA,CASTLLVDSSYEQYF,TGTGCCAGCACCCTCCTAGTGGACAGCTCCTACGAGCAGTACTTC
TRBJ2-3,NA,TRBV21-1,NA,CASRRRGF,TGTGCCAGCAGGCGCAGAGGTTTT
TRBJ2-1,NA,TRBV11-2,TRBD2,CASRRGGPWEQFF,TGTGCCAGCAGGCGGGGGGGGCCTTGGGAGCAGTTCTTC
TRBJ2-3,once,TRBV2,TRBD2,CASTQRGAWDTDTQYF,TGTGCCAGCACCCAGCGGGGGGCTTGGGACACAGATACGCAGTATTTT
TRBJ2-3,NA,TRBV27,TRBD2,CASSLSGFLAESTDTQYF,TGTGCCAGCAGTTTATCGGGATTCCTAGCGGAGAGCACAGATACGCAGTATTTT
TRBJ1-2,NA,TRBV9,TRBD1,CASSVNSGTGSNYGYTF,TGTGCCAGCAGCGTGAATTCCGGGACAGGGTCTAACTATGGCTACACCTTC
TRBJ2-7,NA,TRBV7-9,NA,CASSSLPHEQYF,TGTGCCAGCAGCTCACTCCCCCACGAGCAGTACTTC
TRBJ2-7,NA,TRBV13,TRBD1,CASSSRTGRNEQYF,TGTGCCAGCAGCTCCCGGACAGGGAGGAACGAGCAGTACTTC
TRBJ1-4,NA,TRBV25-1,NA,CASSDPGIFTWEKLFF,TGTGCCAGCAGTGACCCGGGGATCTTTACTTGGGAAAAACTGTTTTTT
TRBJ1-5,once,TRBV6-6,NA,CAGGRGHYSNQPQHF,TGTGCCGGGGGGCGGGGCCATTATAGCAATCAGCCCCAGCATTTT
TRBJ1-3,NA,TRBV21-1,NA,CASRYHSLRSGNTIYF,TGTGCCAGCAGATACCACAGCCTCCGCTCTGGAAACACCATATATTTT
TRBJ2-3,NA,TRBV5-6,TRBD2,CASSERTSGYPSTDTQYF,TGTGCCAGCAGCGAGAGGACTAGCGGGTACCCTAGCACAGATACGCAGTATTTT
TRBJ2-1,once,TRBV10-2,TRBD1,CASSRGTGGNEQFF,TGCGCCAGCTCTCGGGGTACAGGGGGGAATGAGCAGTTCTTC
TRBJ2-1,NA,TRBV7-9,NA,CASNRVENEQFF,TGTGCCAGCAACAGGGTTGAGAATGAGCAGTTCTTC
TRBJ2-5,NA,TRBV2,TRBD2,CASSGGLANQETQYF,TGTGCCAGCAGTGGTGGACTAGCCAACCAAGAGACCCAGTACTTC
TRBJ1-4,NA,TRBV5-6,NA,CASSPSDGANEKLFF,TGTGCCAGCAGCCCATCTGACGGAGCTAATGAAAAACTGTTTTTT
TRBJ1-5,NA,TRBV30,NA,CAWSGQGNQPQHF,TGTGCCTGGAGTGGTCAGGGCAATCAGCCCCAGCATTTT
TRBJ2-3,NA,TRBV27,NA,CASSFIPPLADTQYF,TGTGCCAGCAGTTTTATCCCACCCCTCGCGGATACGCAGTATTTT
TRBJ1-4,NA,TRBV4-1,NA,CASSQEGEGFGEKLFF,TGCGCCAGCAGCCAAGAGGGGGAGGGGTTTGGAGAAAAACTGTTTTTT
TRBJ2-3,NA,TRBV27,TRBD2,CASSLGVGSGERDTQYF,TGTGCCAGCAGCTTAGGGGTGGGTAGCGGGGAGAGAGATACGCAGTATTTT
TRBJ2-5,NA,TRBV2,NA,CASSEFQGLEETQYF,TGTGCCAGCAGTGAGTTTCAGGGCTTGGAAGAGACCCAGTACTTC
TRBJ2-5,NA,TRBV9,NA,CASSPFQGETQYF,TGTGCCAGCAGCCCTTTCCAGGGGGAGACCCAGTACTTC
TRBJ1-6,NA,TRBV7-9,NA,CASSLISDNSPLHF,TGTGCCAGCAGCTTAATCTCCGATAATTCACCCCTCCACTTT
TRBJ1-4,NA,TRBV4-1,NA,CASRDPNEKLFF,TGCGCCAGCCGGGACCCTAATGAAAAACTGTTTTTT
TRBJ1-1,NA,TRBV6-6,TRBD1,CASQPGGEETEAFF,TGTGCCAGCCAACCAGGGGGCGAAGAGACTGAAGCTTTCTTT
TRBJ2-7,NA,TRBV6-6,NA,CASKLDYDAYEQYF,TGTGCCAGCAAACTGGACTATGATGCCTACGAGCAGTACTTC
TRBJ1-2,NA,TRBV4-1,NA,CASSQLQGANYGYTF,TGCGCCAGCAGCCAACTGCAGGGAGCTAACTATGGCTACACCTTC
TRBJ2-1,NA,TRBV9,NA,CASSHRDGYNEQFF,TGTGCCAGCAGCCACCGGGACGGATACAATGAGCAGTTCTTC